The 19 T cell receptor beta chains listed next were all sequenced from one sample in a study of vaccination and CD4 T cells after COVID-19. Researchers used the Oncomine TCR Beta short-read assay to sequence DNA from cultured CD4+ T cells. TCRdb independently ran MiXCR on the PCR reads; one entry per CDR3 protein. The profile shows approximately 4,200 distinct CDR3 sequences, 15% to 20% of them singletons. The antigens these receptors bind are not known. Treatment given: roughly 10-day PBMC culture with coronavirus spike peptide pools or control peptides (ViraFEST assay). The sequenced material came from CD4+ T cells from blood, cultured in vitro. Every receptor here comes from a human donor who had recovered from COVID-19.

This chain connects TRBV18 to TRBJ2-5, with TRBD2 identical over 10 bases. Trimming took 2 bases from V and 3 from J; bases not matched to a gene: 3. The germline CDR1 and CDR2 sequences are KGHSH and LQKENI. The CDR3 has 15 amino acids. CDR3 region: CASSPSGGGEETQYF. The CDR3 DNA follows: TGTGCCAGCTCACCAAGCGGGGGGGGAGAAGAGACCCAGTACTTC.

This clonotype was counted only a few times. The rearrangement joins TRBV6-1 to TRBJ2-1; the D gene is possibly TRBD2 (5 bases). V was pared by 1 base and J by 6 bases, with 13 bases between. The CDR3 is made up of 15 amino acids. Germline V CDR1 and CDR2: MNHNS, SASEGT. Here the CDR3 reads CASSEVDGISNEQFF. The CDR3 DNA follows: TGTGCCAGCAGTGAAGTGGACGGGATATCCAATGAGCAGTTCTTC.

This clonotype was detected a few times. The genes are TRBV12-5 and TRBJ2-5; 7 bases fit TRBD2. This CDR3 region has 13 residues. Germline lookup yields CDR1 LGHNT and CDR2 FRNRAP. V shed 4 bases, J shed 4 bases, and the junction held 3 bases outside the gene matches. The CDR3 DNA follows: TGTGCTAGTGGTTCTAGCGGCCCAGAGACCCAGTACTTC. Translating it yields CASGSSGPETQYF.

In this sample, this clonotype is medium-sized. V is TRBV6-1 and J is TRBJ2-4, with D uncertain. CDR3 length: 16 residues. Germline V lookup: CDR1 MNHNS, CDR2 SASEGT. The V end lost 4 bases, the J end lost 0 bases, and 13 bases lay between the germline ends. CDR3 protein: CASSAYQRLAKNIQYF. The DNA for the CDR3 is TGTGCCAGCAGTGCCTATCAGAGGTTAGCCAAAAACATTCAGTACTTC.

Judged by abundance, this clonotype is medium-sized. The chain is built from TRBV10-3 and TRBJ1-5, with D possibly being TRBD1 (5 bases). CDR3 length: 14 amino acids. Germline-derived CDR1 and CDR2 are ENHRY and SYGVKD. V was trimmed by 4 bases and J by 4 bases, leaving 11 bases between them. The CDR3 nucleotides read TGTGCCATCAGTGGACAGAGAGAGAATCAGCCCCAGCATTTT. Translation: CAISGQRENQPQHF.

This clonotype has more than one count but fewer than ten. The CDR3 reads CASSVGGGQDTQYF. DNA for the CDR3: TGTGCCAGCAGTGTAGGAGGGGGTCAAGATACGCAGTATTTT. This chain links TRBV6-4 with TRBJ2-3; D is possibly TRBD1 or TRBD2 (6 bases each). The CDR3 is made up of 14 amino acids. Germline V lookup: CDR1 MRHNA, CDR2 SNTAGT. Trimming took off 4 bases at V and 5 bases at J, with 13 bases between the two ends.

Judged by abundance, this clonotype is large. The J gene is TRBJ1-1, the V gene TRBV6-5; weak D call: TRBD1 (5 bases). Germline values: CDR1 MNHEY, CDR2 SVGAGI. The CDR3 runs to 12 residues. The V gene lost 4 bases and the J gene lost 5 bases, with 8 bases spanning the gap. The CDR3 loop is CASSFGGTEAFF. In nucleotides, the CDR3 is TGTGCCAGCAGTTTCGGGGGAACTGAAGCTTTCTTT.

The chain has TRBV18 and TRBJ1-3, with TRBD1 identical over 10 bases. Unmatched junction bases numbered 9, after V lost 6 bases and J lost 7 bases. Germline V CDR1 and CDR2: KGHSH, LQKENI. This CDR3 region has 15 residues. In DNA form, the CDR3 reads TGTGCCAGCTCCAGGGGACAGGGGCAAACGAACACCATATATTTT. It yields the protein CASSRGQGQTNTIYF.

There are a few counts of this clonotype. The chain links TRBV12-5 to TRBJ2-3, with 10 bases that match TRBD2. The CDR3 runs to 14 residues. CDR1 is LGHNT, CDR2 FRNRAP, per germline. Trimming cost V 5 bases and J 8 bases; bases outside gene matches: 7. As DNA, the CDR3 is TGTGCTAGTGGTATTAGCGGGGGGAGGGGTACGCAGTATTTT. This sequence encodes CASGISGGRGTQYF.

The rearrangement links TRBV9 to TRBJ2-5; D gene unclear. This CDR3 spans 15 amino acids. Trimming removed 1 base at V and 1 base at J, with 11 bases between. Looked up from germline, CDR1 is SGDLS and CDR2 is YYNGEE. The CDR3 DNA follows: TGTGCCAGCAGCGTATCGGCCGTAACCCAAGAGACCCAGTACTTC. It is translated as CASSVSAVTQETQYF.

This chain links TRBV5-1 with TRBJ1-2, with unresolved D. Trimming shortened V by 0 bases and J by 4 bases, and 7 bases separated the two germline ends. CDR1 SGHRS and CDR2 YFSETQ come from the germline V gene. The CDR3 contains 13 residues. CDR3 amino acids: CASSLGPLYGYTF. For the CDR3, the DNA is TGCGCCAGCAGCTTGGGGCCCCTCTATGGCTACACCTTC.

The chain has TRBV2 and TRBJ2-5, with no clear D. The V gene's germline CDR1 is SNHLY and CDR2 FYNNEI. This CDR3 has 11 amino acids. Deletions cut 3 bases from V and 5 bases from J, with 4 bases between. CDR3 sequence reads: CASSDVETQYF. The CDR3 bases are TGTGCCAGCAGTGACGTGGAGACCCAGTACTTC.

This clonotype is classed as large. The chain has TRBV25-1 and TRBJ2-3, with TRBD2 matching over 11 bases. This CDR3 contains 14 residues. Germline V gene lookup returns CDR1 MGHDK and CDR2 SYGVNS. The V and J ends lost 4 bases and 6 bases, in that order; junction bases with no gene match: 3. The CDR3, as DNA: TGTGCCAGCAGTGGGACTAGCGGGCTGGATACGCAGTATTTT. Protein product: CASSGTSGLDTQYF.

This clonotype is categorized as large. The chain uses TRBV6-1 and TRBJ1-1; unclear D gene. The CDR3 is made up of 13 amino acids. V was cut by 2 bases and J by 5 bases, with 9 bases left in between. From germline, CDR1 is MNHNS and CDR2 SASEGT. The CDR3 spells CASSELGITEAFF. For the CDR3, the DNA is TGTGCCAGCAGTGAATTAGGGATAACTGAAGCTTTCTTT.

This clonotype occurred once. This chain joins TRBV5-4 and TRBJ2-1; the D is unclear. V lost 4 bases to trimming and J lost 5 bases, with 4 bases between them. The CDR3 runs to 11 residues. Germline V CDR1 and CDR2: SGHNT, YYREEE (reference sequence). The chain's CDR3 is CASSLNNEQFF. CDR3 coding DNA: TGTGCCAGCAGCCTAAACAATGAGCAGTTCTTC.

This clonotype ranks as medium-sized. CDR3 sequence (DNA): TGTGCCAGCAGGGTAGACAGTAACTATGGCTACACCTTC. Protein sequence: CASRVDSNYGYTF. The chain couples TRBV2 to TRBJ1-2; a possible D gene is TRBD1 (5 bases). The CDR3 sequence is 13 residues long. The germline gives CDR1 SNHLY, CDR2 FYNNEI. The ends were cut back, 6 bases at V and 1 base at J, with 9 bases in the middle.

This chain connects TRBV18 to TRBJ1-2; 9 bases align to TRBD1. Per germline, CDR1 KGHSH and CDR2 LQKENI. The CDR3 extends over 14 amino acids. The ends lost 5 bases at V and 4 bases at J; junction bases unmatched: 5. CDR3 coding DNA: TGTGCCAGCTCAACAACGGGACAGGGCTATGGCTACACCTTC. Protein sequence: CASSTTGQGYGYTF.

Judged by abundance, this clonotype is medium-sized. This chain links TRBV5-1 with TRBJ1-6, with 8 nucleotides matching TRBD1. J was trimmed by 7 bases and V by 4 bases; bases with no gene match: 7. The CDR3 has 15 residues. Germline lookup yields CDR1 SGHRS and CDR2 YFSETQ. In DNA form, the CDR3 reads TGCGCCAGCAGCCTAGGGGACAGGAACAATTCACCCCTCCACTTT. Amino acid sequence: CASSLGDRNNSPLHF.

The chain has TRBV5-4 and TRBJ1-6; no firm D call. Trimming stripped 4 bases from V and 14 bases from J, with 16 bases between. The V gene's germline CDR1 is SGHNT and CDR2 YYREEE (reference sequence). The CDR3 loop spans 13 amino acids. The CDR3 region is CASSPGPERTLHF. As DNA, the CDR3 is TGTGCCAGCAGCCCCGGGCCAGAAAGGACCCTCCACTTT.